This record covers a single T cell receptor beta chain. The antigen is undetermined. HTBI primers from iRepertoire and Arm-PCR of CDR3 regions yielded the TCR beta libraries. TCRdb reprocessed the multiplex PCR reads with MiXCR, giving one entry per CDR3 protein. The sample yields 310,000 or so distinct CDR3 sequences, about 20% seen once. The sample is drawn from a study of regulatory T cells in long-lasting Graves disease. Study in general: Those with persistent Graves' disease had received antithyroid drugs for over 5 years with positive TSH receptor antibodies. Study-wide findings and caveats: Newly diagnosed disease favored TRBV20-1 and TRBJ2-1 over persistent disease. Persistent Graves' disease cases displayed lower TCR diversity than newly diagnosed ones. The sample size was small, and this may have reduced accuracy.

Time point: persistent/refractory GD, antithyroid drugs over 5 years with positive TRAb. Preparation of the TCR library used RNA extracted from PBMCs. The CDR3 is 15 amino acids. Trimming cost V 3 bases and J 6 bases; bases outside gene matches: 7. The germline CDR1 and CDR2 sequences are KGHDR and SFDVKD. The TCR comes from a female donor with Graves disease. The chain combines TRBV24-1 with TRBJ2-3, with 8 bases that match TRBD1. Sequencing was performed on peripheral blood mononuclear cells (PBMCs), taken when the disease was refractory, from a patient treated with antithyroid drugs. CDR3: CATSDPGQARDTQYF. CDR3 nucleotides: TGTGCCACCAGTGATCCGGGACAGGCTCGGGATACGCAGTATTTT.